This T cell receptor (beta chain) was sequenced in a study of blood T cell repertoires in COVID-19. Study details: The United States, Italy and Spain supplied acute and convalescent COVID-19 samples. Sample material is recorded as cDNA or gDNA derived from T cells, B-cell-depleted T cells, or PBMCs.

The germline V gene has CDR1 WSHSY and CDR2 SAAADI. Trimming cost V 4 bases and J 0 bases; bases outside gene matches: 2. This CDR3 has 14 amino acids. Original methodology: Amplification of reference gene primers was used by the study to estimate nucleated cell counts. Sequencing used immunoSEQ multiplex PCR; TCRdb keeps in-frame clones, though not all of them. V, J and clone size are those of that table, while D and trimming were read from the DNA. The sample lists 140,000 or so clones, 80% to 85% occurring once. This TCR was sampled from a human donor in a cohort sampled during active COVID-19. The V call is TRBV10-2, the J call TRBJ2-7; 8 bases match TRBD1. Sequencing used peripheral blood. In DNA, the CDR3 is TGCGCCAGCAGTGGACAGGGGAGCTCCTACGAGCAGTACTTC. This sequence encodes CASSGQGSSYEQYF.